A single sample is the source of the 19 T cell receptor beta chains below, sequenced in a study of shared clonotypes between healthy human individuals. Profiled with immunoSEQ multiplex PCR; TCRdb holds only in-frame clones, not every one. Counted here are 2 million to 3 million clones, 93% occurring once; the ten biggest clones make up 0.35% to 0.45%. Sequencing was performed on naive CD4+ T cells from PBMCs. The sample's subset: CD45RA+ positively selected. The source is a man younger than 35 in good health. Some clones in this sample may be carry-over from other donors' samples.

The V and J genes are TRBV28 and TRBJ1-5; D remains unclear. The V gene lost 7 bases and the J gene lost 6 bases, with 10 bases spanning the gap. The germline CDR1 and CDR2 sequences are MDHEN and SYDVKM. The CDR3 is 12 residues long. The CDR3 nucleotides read TGTGCCAGCACCCAAAGGAGTCAGCCCCAGCATTTT. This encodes CASTQRSQPQHF.

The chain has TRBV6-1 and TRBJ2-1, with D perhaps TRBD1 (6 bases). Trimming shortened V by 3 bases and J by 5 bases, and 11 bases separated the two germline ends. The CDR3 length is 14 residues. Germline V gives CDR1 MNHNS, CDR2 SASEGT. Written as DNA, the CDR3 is TGTGCCAGCAGTGATCCGGGACACAACAATGAGCAGTTCTTC. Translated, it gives CASSDPGHNNEQFF.

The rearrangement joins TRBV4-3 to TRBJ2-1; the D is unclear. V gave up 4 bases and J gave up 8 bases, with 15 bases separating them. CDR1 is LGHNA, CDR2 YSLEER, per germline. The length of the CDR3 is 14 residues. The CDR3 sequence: CASSLGPNSYEQFF. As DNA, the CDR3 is TGCGCCAGCAGCCTCGGACCAAATAGCTATGAGCAGTTCTTC.

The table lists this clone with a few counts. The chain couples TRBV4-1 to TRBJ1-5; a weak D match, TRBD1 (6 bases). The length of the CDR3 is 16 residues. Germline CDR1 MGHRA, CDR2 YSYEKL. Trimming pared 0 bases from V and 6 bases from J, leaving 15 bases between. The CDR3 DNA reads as TGCGCCAGCAGCCAAGAGCCGCAGGGGAGGCCTCAGCCCCAGCATTTT. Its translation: CASSQEPQGRPQPQHF.

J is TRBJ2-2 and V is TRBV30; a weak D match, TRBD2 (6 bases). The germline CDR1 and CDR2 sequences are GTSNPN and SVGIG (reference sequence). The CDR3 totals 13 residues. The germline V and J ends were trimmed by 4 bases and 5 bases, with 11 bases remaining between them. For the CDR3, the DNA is TGTGCCTGGACCCGGGGGTGGACCGGGGAGCTGTTTTTT. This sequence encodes CAWTRGWTGELFF.

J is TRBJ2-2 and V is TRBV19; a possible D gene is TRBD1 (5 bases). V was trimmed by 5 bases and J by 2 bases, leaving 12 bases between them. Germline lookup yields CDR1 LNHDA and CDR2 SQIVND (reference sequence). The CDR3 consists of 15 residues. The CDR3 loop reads CASSSGLYNTGELFF. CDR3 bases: TGTGCCAGTAGTTCAGGGTTGTACAACACCGGGGAGCTGTTTTTT.

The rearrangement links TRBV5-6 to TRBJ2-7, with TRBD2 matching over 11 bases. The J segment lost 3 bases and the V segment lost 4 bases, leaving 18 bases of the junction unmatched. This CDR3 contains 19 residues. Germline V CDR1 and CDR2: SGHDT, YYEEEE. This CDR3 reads CASSIGTGGRTSGFYEQYF. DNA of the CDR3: TGTGCCAGCAGCATCGGGACAGGCGGACGGACTAGCGGGTTCTACGAGCAGTACTTC.

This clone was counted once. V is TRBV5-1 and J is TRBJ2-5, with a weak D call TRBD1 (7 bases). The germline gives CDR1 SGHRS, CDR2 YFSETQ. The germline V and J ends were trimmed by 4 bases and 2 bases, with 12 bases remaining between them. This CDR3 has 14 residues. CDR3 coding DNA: TGCGCCAGCAGCGTTGCGGGACAGCAAGAGACCCAGTACTTC. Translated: CASSVAGQQETQYF.

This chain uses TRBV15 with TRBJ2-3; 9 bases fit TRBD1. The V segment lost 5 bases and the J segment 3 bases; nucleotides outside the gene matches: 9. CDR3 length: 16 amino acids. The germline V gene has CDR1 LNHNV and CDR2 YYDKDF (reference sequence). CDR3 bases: TGTGCCACCAGCGAGGAGACAGGGGGACGTACAGATACGCAGTATTTT. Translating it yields CATSEETGGRTDTQYF.

CDR3 DNA: TGTGCCAGCAGCGCCCGAGACAGGGGAAACGGCGAGCAGTACTTC. Protein product: CASSARDRGNGEQYF. The J gene is TRBJ2-7, the V gene TRBV7-9, with TRBD1 matching 8 bases. The CDR3 is made up of 15 amino acids. J lost 6 bases, V lost 5 bases, and 12 bases had no gene match. Germline CDR1 is SEHNR and CDR2 is FQNEAQ (reference sequence).

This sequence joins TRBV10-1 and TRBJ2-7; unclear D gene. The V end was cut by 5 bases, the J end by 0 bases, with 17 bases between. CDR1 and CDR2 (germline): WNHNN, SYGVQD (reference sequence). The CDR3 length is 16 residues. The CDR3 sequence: CASSWMITLSSYEQYF. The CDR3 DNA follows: TGCGCCAGCAGTTGGATGATTACTCTCAGCTCCTACGAGCAGTACTTC.

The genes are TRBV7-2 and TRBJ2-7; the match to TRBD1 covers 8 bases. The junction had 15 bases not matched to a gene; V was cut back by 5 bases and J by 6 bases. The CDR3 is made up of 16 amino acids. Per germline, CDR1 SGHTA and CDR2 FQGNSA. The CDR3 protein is CASSIRGRGQTGEQYF. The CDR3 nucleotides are TGTGCCAGCAGCATTCGAGGCAGGGGGCAAACTGGCGAGCAGTACTTC.

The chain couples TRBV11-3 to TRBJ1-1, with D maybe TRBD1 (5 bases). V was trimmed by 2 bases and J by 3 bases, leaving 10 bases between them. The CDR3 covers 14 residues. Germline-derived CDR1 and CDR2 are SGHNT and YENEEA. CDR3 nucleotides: TGTGCCAGCAGCTTACGGGGGAGAGACACTGAAGCTTTCTTT. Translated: CASSLRGRDTEAFF.

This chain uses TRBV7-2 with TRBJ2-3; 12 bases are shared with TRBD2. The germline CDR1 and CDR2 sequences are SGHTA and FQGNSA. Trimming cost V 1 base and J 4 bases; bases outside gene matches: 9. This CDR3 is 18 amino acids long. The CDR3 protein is CASSLGSLAGGSSDTQYF. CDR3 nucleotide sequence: TGTGCCAGCAGCTTAGGGTCACTAGCGGGAGGTTCTTCAGATACGCAGTATTTT.

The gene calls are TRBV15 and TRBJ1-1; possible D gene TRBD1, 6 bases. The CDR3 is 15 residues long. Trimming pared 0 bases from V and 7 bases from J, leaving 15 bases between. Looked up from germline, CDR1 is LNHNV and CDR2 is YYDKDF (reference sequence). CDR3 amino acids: CATSRDAGVNGEAFF. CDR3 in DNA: TGTGCCACCAGCAGAGATGCAGGGGTGAACGGTGAAGCTTTCTTT.

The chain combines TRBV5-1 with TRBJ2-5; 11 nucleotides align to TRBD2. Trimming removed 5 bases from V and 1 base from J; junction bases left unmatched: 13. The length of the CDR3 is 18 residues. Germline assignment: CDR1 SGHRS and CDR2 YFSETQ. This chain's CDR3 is CASSRGLLAGEPQETQYF. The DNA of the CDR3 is TGCGCCAGCAGTAGGGGATTACTAGCGGGGGAACCCCAAGAGACCCAGTACTTC.

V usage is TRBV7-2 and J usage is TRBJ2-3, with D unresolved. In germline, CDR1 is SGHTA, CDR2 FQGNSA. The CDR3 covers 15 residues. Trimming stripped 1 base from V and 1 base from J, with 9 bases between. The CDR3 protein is CASSLDSHRTDTQYF. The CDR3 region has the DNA TGTGCCAGCAGCTTAGATTCCCACCGCACAGATACGCAGTATTTT.

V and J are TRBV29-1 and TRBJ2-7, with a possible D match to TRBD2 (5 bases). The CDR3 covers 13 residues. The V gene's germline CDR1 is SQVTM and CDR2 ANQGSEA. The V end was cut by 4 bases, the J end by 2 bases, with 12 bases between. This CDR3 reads CSVAPLAPYEQYF. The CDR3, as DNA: TGCAGCGTTGCTCCCCTAGCCCCCTACGAGCAGTACTTC.

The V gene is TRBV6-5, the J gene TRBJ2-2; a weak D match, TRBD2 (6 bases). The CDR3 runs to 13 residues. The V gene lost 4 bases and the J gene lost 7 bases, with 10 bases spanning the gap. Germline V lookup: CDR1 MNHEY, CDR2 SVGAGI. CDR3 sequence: CASSSAGYGELFF. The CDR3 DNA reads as TGTGCCAGCAGTTCGGCGGGATACGGGGAGCTGTTTTTT.